This paragraph covers one T cell receptor (beta chain) sequence. Its antigen is unknown. No much larger clone exists at a distance of one base, and base qualities are not known. This sample's treatment or condition label indicates: over 15 received Ad26.COV2.S at low or high dose, single or two shots; several received placebo; per-sample allocation not given. For vaccine and placebo recipients, the sequenced repertoires came from samples collected on day 63 after the first injection. Cohort 1b enrolled about 25 adults aged 18-55 years at a single site in Boston, USA, between 29 July and 7 August 2020. Ad26.COV2.S consisted of a replication-incompetent adenovirus type 26 vector by which a prefusion-stabilized SARS-CoV-2 spike protein from the original Wuhan strain was expressed. The data originate from a study of Ad26.COV2.S vaccination and SARS-CoV-2 variants (dated by TCRdb to 2020 to 2022). Study-wide context: Vaccine-arm donors were drawn from COV1001, a multicentre, randomized, double-blind, placebo-controlled phase I-IIa trial of Ad26.COV2.S in healthy adults. Ad26.COV2.S was administered intramuscularly at 5 x 10^10 or 1 x 10^11 viral particles, either as a single shot or as two shots given 56 days apart. Sequencing of the TCRbeta repertoire served to evaluate the specificity and breadth of SARS-CoV-2-reactive T cell receptors following Ad26.COV2.S vaccination. The TCR-sequenced set comprised approximately 32 samples: around 20 Ad26.COV2.S vaccine recipients, 5 placebo recipients and 8 SARS-CoV-2 convalescent individuals. Trial participants were randomized into five groups of five: low-dose or high-dose Ad26.COV2.S given once or twice, or placebo on both occasions. Investigators remained blinded to trial group allocation during experiments and outcome assessment.

The immunoSEQ Assay was used to sequence TCRbeta CDR3 regions. After extraction, genomic DNA underwent amplification by bias-controlled multiplex PCR, followed by high-throughput sequencing. The paper's data handling went like this. To quantify the absolute abundance of every unique TCRbeta CDR3 region, sequences were collapsed and filtered. T cell fraction was estimated by normalization of TCRbeta template counts to usable DNA, with usable DNA being measured through amplification of reference genes present in all nucleated cells. Repertoire TCRs were annotated as SARS-CoV-2-specific by exact matching of V gene, CDR3 amino acid sequence and J gene to a known reactive TCR set. MIRA supplied the reference SARS-CoV-2 TCR set, which was filtered for enrichment in COVID-19-positive ImmuneCODE repertoires so that public or cross-reactive TCRs were removed. Drawing on the MIRA antigens, annotated TCRs were analysed further at the level of specific ORF or position within ORF. Breadth was defined as the number of annotated unique rearrangements divided by the total number of unique productive rearrangements, and depth was defined as the summed frequency of the annotated unique rearrangements. Two-sided Wilcoxon rank-sum tests were used to compare TCR breadth between groups. The clones in this table, taken by TCRdb from immuneACCESS, are in-frame only. Not every clone is retained; where verified, under half of the shortfall comes from an unresolved V gene, and the cause of the rest is unknown. V and J calls and clone size come straight from that table; D and trimming were deduced from the DNA. This sample is represented by approximately 350,000 clones; roughly 80% of them were singletons. Of the sample, around 7.3% is held by the ten largest clones.

Points the paper makes about the study in general: Comparable non-spike TCR breadth was observed between vaccine and placebo recipients, consistent with only spike being contained in the vaccine. Higher spike-specific TCR breadth was observed in Ad26.COV2.S recipients than in placebo recipients (P = 0.0014). The authors noted that total T cell responses may have been underestimated by the TCR breadth and depth analyses. The study was not powered to compare responses between vaccine doses or regimens. After vaccination, substantial breadth of spike-specific CD8+ and CD4+ T cell responses was reported.

For CDR1 and CDR2, the germline V gene (reference sequence) lists LNHNV and YYDKDF. Cut back by 1 base and 12 bases, the V and J ends lie 19 bases apart. The cysteine opens and the phenylalanine closes a CDR3 of 15 amino acids. The CDR3 DNA has 45 bases and is translated from base 1. Sequenced material: peripheral blood, taken in a trial of Ad26.COV2.S vaccine versus placebo. This TCR was recovered from a person aged 18-65 years who received the Ad26.COV2.S COVID-19 vaccine or a placebo. This chain joins TRBV15 to TRBJ2-1, and the D gene may be TRBD2, 6 bases matching. The encoded CDR3 is CATSRGGEGSQWQFF. The nucleotides are TGTGCCACCAGCAGAGGGGGGGAAGGGTCCCAATGGCAGTTCTTC.